A single sample gave rise to the 9 T cell receptor beta chains below, sequenced in a study of T cell repertoires in cytomegalovirus infection. No antigen is known for these receptors. In TCRdb, the reads were re-called with MiXCR into one record per CDR3 protein. The sample has about 920,000 distinct CDR3 sequences; roughly 31% are singletons. This material consisted of cultured CD8+ T cells from PBMCs, taken from culture after CMV antigen stimulation. These receptors came from a human donor in good health (CMV status not recorded). Some clones in this sample may be carry-over from other donors' samples.

The chain has TRBV6-5 and TRBJ2-5, with 10 bases lining up with TRBD1. V dropped 0 bases and J dropped 5; count of bases not matched to a gene: 3. The germline gives CDR1 MNHEY, CDR2 SVGAGI. The CDR3 length is 15 residues. The CDR3 bases are TGTGCCAGCAGTTACTCGACAGGGGGCATGGAGACCCAGTACTTC. Translating it yields CASSYSTGGMETQYF.

The chain employs TRBV9 and TRBJ2-4; 9 bases line up with TRBD2. The CDR3 is 15 residues long. CDR1 and CDR2 (germline): SGDLS, YYNGEE. J lost 6 bases, V lost 0 bases, and 4 bases had no gene match. This CDR3 is CASSVGSGGSNIQYF. The CDR3 region has the DNA TGTGCCAGCAGCGTAGGAAGCGGGGGGTCAAACATTCAGTACTTC.

The V call is TRBV7-6, the J call TRBJ2-7; D uncertain. Germline V CDR1 and CDR2: SGHVS, FNYEAQ. V gave up 1 base and J gave up 2 bases, with 12 bases separating them. This CDR3 is 15 amino acids long. The DNA for the CDR3 is TGTGCCAGCAGCTTAGGCCGTGGAGTCACCTACGAGCAGTACTTC. It is translated as CASSLGRGVTYEQYF.

This chain connects TRBV7-8 to TRBJ1-4; D is perhaps TRBD1 (5 bases). Germline lookup yields CDR1 SGHVS and CDR2 FQNEAQ. The CDR3 is 13 residues long. The V end was cut by 3 bases, the J end by 6 bases, with 8 bases between. The CDR3 coding sequence is TGTGCCAGCAGCTTGGGGGGGTATGAAAAACTGTTTTTT. As protein: CASSLGGYEKLFF.

In this sample, this clonotype turned up a few times. The chain is built from TRBV7-9 and TRBJ2-1; no firm D call. CDR1 SEHNR and CDR2 FQNEAQ come from the germline V gene (reference sequence). The CDR3 totals 16 residues. Trimming left V 6 bases short and J 8 bases short, with 23 bases between. CDR3 DNA sequence: TGTGCCAGCAGACTCGCTCCCCCGTCTGAAGTAGATGAGCAGTTCTTC. As protein: CASRLAPPSEVDEQFF. Supplemented by reference TRBV7-9 and TRBJ2-1, the full variable domain reads DTGVSQNPRHKITKRGQNVTFRCDPISEHNRLYWYRQTLGQGPEFLTYFQNEAQLEKSRLLSDRFSAERPKGSFSTLEIQRTEQGDSAMYLCASRLAPPSEVDEQFFGPGTRLTVL.

The rearrangement joins TRBV7-6 to TRBJ2-1; possibly TRBD2 for D (6 bases). V shed 5 bases and J shed 6 bases, with 11 bases lying between them. The CDR3 is made up of 13 amino acids. The V gene's germline CDR1 is SGHVS and CDR2 FNYEAQ. This CDR3 reads CASSRNSGNEQFF. The CDR3 region has the DNA TGTGCCAGCAGCCGTAATAGCGGCAATGAGCAGTTCTTC.

This chain uses TRBV7-6 with TRBJ2-2; no reliable D call. The CDR3 spans 12 residues. V gave up 5 bases and J gave up 11 bases, with 12 bases separating them. Germline values: CDR1 SGHVS, CDR2 FNYEAQ. The CDR3 DNA reads as TGTGCCAGCAGCCATTCATTTAATGAGCTGTTTTTT. This translates into CASSHSFNELFF.

The V and J genes are TRBV4-2 and TRBJ1-6, with unresolved D. From germline, CDR1 is LGHNA and CDR2 YNFKEQ. This CDR3 spans 17 amino acids. Trimming removed 0 bases at V and 4 bases at J, with 13 bases between. In DNA, the CDR3 is TGTGCCAGCAGCCAAGAGGAAGCCGAGGAATATAATTCACCCCTCCACTTT. Translating it yields CASSQEEAEEYNSPLHF.

This chain connects TRBV7-8 to TRBJ1-1; 8 bases agree with TRBD1. Germline loops: CDR1 SGHVS, CDR2 FQNEAQ. The CDR3 is 14 residues long. V was pared by 2 bases and J by 4 bases, with 3 bases of the junction left unmatched. CDR3 DNA sequence: TGTGCCAGCAGCTTAACAGGGGGATTCACTGAAGCTTTCTTT. It translates to CASSLTGGFTEAFF.